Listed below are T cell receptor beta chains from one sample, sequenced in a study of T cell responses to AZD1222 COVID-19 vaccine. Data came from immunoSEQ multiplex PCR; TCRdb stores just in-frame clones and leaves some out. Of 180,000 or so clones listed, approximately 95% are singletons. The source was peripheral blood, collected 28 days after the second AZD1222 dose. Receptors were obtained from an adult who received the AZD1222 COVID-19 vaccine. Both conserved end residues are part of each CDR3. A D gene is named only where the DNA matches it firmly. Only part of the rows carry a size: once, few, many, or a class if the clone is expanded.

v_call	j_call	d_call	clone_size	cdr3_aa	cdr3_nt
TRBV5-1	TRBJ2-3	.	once	CASTEFYSGGADTQYF	TGCGCCAGCACCGAATTCTATAGCGGAGGGGCGGATACGCAGTATTTT
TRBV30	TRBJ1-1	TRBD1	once	CAWRQGAEAFF	TGTGCCTGGAGACAGGGGGCTGAAGCTTTCTTT
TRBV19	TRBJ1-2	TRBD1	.	CASTMMTGVPFGYTF	TGTGCCAGTACTATGATGACAGGGGTCCCATTTGGCTACACCTTC
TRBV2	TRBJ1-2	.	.	CASSEAPGMAYGYTF	TGTGCCAGCAGTGAAGCCCCCGGGATGGCCTATGGCTACACCTTC
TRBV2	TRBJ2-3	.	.	CASSPTGRRTDTQYF	TGTGCCAGCAGCCCGACAGGGAGGAGAACAGATACGCAGTATTTT
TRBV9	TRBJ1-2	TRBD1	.	CASSPGGSPRYGYTF	TGTGCCAGCAGCCCAGGGGGTTCCCCCCGCTATGGCTACACCTTC
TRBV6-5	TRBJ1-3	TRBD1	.	CATATGQGRSTIYF	TGTGCCACCGCCACGGGACAGGGAAGGAGCACCATATATTTT
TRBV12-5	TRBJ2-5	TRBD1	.	CASGLTGSLETQYF	TGTGCTAGTGGGCTGACAGGGAGCTTGGAGACCCAGTACTTC
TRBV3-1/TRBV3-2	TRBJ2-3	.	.	CASSQDIAGRTDTQYF	TGTGCCAGCAGCCAAGATATCGCAGGTCGCACAGATACGCAGTATTTT
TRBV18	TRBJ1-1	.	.	CASSSMSDTEAFF	TGTGCCAGCTCATCGATGTCCGACACTGAAGCTTTCTTT
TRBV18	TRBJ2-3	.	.	CASSETRGPNTQYF	TGTGCCAGCTCAGAGACCAGGGGACCAAATACGCAGTATTTT
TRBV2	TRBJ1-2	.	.	CASSAENYGYTF	TGTGCCAGCAGCGCGGAGAACTATGGCTACACCTTC
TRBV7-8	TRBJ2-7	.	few	CASSPVLQGRPNYEQYF	TGTGCCAGCAGCCCGGTCTTGCAGGGCCGCCCCAACTACGAGCAGTACTTC
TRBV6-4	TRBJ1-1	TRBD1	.	CASSLTSIQGAGEAFF	TGTGCCAGCAGTCTAACGTCAATACAGGGGGCGGGAGAAGCTTTCTTT
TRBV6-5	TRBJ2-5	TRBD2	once	CASYTGLPLETQYF	TGTGCCAGCTACACGGGACTACCTTTGGAGACCCAGTACTTC